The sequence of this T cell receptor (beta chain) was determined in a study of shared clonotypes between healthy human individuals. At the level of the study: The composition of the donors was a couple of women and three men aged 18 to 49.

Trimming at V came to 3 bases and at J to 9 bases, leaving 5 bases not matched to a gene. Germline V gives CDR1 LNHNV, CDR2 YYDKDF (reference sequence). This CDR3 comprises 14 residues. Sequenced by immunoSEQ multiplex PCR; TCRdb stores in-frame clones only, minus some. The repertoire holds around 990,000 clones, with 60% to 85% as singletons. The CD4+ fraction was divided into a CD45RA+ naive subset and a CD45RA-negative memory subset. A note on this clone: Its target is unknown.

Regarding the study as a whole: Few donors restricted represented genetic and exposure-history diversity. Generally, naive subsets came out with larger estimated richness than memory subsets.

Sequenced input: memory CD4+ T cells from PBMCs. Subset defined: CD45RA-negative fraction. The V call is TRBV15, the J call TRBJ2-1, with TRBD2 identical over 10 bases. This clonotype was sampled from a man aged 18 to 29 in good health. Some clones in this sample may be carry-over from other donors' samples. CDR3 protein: CATSSLAGASEQFF. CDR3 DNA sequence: TGTGCCACCAGCAGCCTAGCGGGAGCGAGTGAGCAGTTCTTC.